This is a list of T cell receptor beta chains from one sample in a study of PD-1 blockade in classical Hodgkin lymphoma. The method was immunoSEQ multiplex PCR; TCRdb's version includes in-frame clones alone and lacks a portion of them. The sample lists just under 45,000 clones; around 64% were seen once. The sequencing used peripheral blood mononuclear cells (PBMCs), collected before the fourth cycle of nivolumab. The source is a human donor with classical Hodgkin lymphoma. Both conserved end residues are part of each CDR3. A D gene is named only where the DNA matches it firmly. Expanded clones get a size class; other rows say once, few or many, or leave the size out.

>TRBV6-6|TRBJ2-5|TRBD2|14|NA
TGTGCCAGCACCCGGGGGGGGTTCCAAGAGACCCAGTACTTC
CASTRGGFQETQYF
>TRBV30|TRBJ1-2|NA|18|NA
TGTGCCTGGAGTAAAACCGGGGGCACGAAACTCCCCTCTTATGGCTACACCTTC
CAWSKTGGTKLPSYGYTF
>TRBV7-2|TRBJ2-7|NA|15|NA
TGTGCCAGCAGCTTAGGTGTAAGCCAATACTACGAGCAGTACTTT
CASSLGVSQYYEQYF
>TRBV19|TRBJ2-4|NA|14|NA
TGTGCCAGTAGTCCCCAGGGCATTAAAAACATTCAGTACTTC
CASSPQGIKNIQYF
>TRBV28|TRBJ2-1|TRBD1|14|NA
TGTGCCAGCAGTTTAGGGGACAGGTTCAATGAGCAGTTCTTC
CASSLGDRFNEQFF
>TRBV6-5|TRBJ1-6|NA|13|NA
TGTGCCAGCAGTTACTCGAGGGTTTCACCCCTCCACTTT
CASSYSRVSPLHF
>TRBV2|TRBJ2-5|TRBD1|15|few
TGTGCCAGCAGAAAGACAGGGACGGATAAGGAGACCCAGTACTTC
CASRKTGTDKETQYF
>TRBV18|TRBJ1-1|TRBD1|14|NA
TGTGCCAGCTCACACGACAGGGGGAACACTGAAGCTTTCTTT
CASSHDRGNTEAFF
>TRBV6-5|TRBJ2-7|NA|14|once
TGTGCCAGCAGTTATGTGGCAGGGTCGTACGAGCAGTACTTC
CASSYVAGSYEQYF
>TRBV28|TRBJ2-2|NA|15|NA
TGTGCCAGCAGTTTAGGGGGCGCTGGCACCGGGGAGCTGTTTTTT
CASSLGGAGTGELFF
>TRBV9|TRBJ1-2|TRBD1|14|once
TGTGCCAGCAGCGTAGAAGGGACAGACTATGGCTACACCTTC
CASSVEGTDYGYTF
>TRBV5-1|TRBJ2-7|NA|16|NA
TGCGCCAGCAGCTTGGGATCTACGACATACTCCTACGAGCAGTACTTC
CASSLGSTTYSYEQYF
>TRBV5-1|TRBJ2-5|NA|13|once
TGCGCCAGCAGCTCGATGTACCAAGAGACCCAGTACTTC
CASSSMYQETQYF
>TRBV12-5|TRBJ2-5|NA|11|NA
TGTGCTAGTGGTTTGAGAGAGACCCAGTACTTC
CASGLRETQYF
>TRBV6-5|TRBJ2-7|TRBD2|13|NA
TGTGCCAGCAGTTACCGACTAGCCCACGAGCAGTACTTC
CASSYRLAHEQYF
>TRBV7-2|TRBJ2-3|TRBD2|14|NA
TGTGCCGCGGGGGGCTCACTAAGCACAGATACGCAGTATTTT
CAAGGSLSTDTQYF
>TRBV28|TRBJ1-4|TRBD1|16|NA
TGTGCCAGCAGATCCGAGTGGGGGACAGGGGAGGAAAAACTGTTTTTT
CASRSEWGTGEEKLFF
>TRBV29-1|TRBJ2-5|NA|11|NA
TGCAGCGTAGACAGGACAGAGACCCAGTACTTC
CSVDRTETQYF
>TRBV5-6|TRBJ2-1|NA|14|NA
TGTGCCAGCAGCTTTTCGGGGGTCTACAATGAGCAGTTCTTC
CASSFSGVYNEQFF
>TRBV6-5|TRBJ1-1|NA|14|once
TGTGCCAGCAGTTACGGGCCGTTGAACACTGAAGCTTTCTTT
CASSYGPLNTEAFF
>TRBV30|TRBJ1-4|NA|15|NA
TGTGCCTGGAACGGACCCCCGCGGGGTAATGAAAAACTGTTTTTT
CAWNGPPRGNEKLFF
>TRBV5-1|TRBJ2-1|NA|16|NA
TGCGCCAGCAGCCTTGAGGGTCAGGGCACATACAATGAGCAGTTCTTC
CASSLEGQGTYNEQFF
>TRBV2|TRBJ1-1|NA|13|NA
TGTGCCAGCAGTGATCACGGAACCACTGAAGCTTTCTTT
CASSDHGTTEAFF
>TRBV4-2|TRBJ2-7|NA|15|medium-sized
TGTGCCAGCAGCCAAGAGTGGAACCAGGCTGCCGAGCAGTACTTC
CASSQEWNQAAEQYF
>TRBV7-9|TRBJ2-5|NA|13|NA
TGTGCCAGCAGCCACGGTAGACAAGAGACCCAGTACTTC
CASSHGRQETQYF
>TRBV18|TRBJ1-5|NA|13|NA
TGTGCCAGCTCACCAGGGAGAGATCAGCCCCAGCATTTT
CASSPGRDQPQHF
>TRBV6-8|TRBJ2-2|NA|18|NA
TGTGCCAGCAGTTACCGTAATCCCGCTAGCTCGAACACCGGGGAGCTGTTTTTT
CASSYRNPASSNTGELFF
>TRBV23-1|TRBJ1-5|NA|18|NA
TGCGCCAGCAGTCAGCGTAATTTAGGGGAAGGTAGCAATCAGCCCCAGCATTTT
CASSQRNLGEGSNQPQHF
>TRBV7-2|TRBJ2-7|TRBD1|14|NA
TGTGCCAGCAGCTTAGGCAGGGGGCGCTACGAGCAGTACTTC
CASSLGRGRYEQYF